Listed below are T cell receptor beta chains from one sample, sequenced in a study of shared clonotypes between healthy human individuals. Profiling relied on immunoSEQ multiplex PCR, and the TCRdb table lists in-frame clones only, not all of them. Here the sample spans a few million clones, just over 90% being singletons. The sequencing sample was made of naive CD4+ T cells sorted from blood. These receptors originate from a man aged 18 to 29 in good health. Both conserved end residues are part of each CDR3. D genes are given only for firm matches. Clone size is not always given. Where it is, it says once, few, many or a class for expanded clones.

CDR3: CASRPGGQGYAPLHF
DNA: TGTGCCAGTCGTCCTGGGGGACAGGGGTACGCACCCCTCCACTTT
D: TRBD1
size: once
J: TRBJ1-6
V: TRBV2

CDR3: CAWSSGSNSPLHF
DNA: TGTGCCTGGAGCTCAGGGAGCAATTCACCCCTCCACTTT
D: -
size: -
J: TRBJ1-6
V: TRBV30

CDR3: CASNQQGDTQYF
DNA: TGTGCCAGCAACCAGCAGGGGGATACGCAGTATTTT
D: -
size: -
J: TRBJ2-3
V: TRBV7-6

CDR3: CASSLAMNTEAFF
DNA: TGTGCCAGCAGCTTAGCAATGAACACTGAAGCTTTCTTT
D: -
size: -
J: TRBJ1-1
V: TRBV11-1

CDR3: CASSSYGTFFSSYEQYF
DNA: TGTGCCAGCAGCTCTTACGGGACATTCTTTAGCTCCTACGAGCAGTACTTC
D: -
size: -
J: TRBJ2-7
V: TRBV11-2

CDR3: CASSLVQGDSPLHF
DNA: TGCGCCAGCAGCTTGGTACAGGGGGATTCACCCCTCCACTTT
D: TRBD1
size: -
J: TRBJ1-6
V: TRBV5-1

CDR3: CASSWDRGNQPQHF
DNA: TGTGCCAGCAGCTGGGATCGAGGCAATCAGCCCCAGCATTTT
D: -
size: -
J: TRBJ1-5
V: TRBV7-2

CDR3: CASSSREGSEQFF
DNA: TGTGCCAGCAGCAGTAGGGAGGGGAGTGAGCAGTTCTTC
D: TRBD2
size: -
J: TRBJ2-1
V: TRBV5-8

CDR3: CASSERDFGNSPLHF
DNA: TGTGCCAGCAGTGAAAGGGATTTCGGTAATTCACCCCTCCACTTT
D: -
size: -
J: TRBJ1-6
V: TRBV2

CDR3: CAWGRGITYEQYF
DNA: TGTGCCTGGGGGAGAGGAATAACCTACGAGCAGTACTTC
D: -
size: -
J: TRBJ2-7
V: TRBV30

CDR3: CASSSPIVAQETQYF
DNA: TGCGCCAGCAGCTCCCCGATTGTGGCCCAAGAGACCCAGTACTTC
D: -
size: -
J: TRBJ2-5
V: TRBV5-1

CDR3: CASSYNPGGPYEQYF
DNA: TGTGCCAGCAGTTACAATCCAGGGGGACCCTACGAGCAGTACTTC
D: TRBD1
size: -
J: TRBJ2-7
V: TRBV6-5

CDR3: CASSQEFRAGTSKGELFF
DNA: TGTGCCAGCAGCCAAGAATTCAGAGCCGGGACCTCCAAGGGGGAGCTGTTTTTT
D: -
size: -
J: TRBJ2-2
V: TRBV14

CDR3: CASSSRQPGGSDGYTF
DNA: TGCGCCAGCAGCTCCCGACAACCTGGGGGCTCGGATGGCTACACCTTC
D: -
size: -
J: TRBJ1-2
V: TRBV5-1

CDR3: CASSLAETGTEQYF
DNA: TGTGCCAGCAGTTTAGCCGAAACAGGGACCGAGCAGTACTTC
D: -
size: -
J: TRBJ2-7
V: TRBV28

CDR3: CASSINGAGSSYNEQFF
DNA: TGTGCCAGTAGTATAAATGGAGCGGGGAGCTCCTACAATGAGCAGTTCTTC
D: TRBD2
size: -
J: TRBJ2-1
V: TRBV19

CDR3: CASKVIGLAGSGQFF
DNA: TGTGCCAGCAAGGTGATAGGACTAGCGGGGTCCGGGCAGTTCTTC
D: TRBD2
size: -
J: TRBJ2-1
V: TRBV2

CDR3: CASSITGQGIYEQYF
DNA: TGTGCCAGTAGTATAACGGGACAGGGGATTTACGAGCAGTACTTC
D: TRBD1
size: -
J: TRBJ2-7
V: TRBV19

CDR3: CAWSKGQETQYF
DNA: TGTGCCTGGAGTAAAGGACAAGAGACCCAGTACTTC
D: -
size: -
J: TRBJ2-5
V: TRBV30

CDR3: CASIRSYNSPLHF
DNA: TGTGCCAGCATCAGATCCTATAATTCACCCCTCCACTTT
D: -
size: -
J: TRBJ1-6
V: TRBV6-6

CDR3: CASGRDRDNEQFF
DNA: TGTGCTAGTGGTCGGGACAGAGACAATGAGCAGTTCTTC
D: TRBD1
size: -
J: TRBJ2-1
V: TRBV12-5

CDR3: CASSLNGQPQHF
DNA: TGTGCCAGCAGTTTGAACGGTCAGCCCCAGCATTTT
D: -
size: -
J: TRBJ1-5
V: TRBV27

CDR3: CAISGTGTPSSLNNEQFF
DNA: TGTGCCATCAGCGGGACCGGGACTCCGTCCTCCCTAAACAATGAGCAGTTCTTC
D: -
size: -
J: TRBJ2-1
V: TRBV10-3

CDR3: CSVEVGDGLTYEQYF
DNA: TGCAGCGTTGAAGTGGGGGACGGATTGACCTACGAGCAGTACTTC
D: -
size: -
J: TRBJ2-7
V: TRBV29-1

CDR3: CASSWKTSGSTDTQYF
DNA: TGTGCCAGCAGCTGGAAGACTAGCGGTAGCACAGATACGCAGTATTTT
D: TRBD2
size: -
J: TRBJ2-3
V: TRBV5-4

CDR3: CASSPGGPTDTQYF
DNA: TGTGCCAGCAGCCCCGGGGGTCCCACAGATACGCAGTATTTT
D: -
size: -
J: TRBJ2-3
V: TRBV7-3

CDR3: CASSTDPMNTEAFF
DNA: TGTGCCAGCTCGACAGACCCCATGAACACTGAAGCTTTCTTT
D: -
size: -
J: TRBJ1-1
V: TRBV7-9

CDR3: CASSRLRTSGSQPRNEQFF
DNA: TGTGCCAGCAGCCGCCTCCGGACTAGCGGGAGTCAGCCCAGGAATGAGCAGTTCTTC
D: TRBD2
size: -
J: TRBJ2-1
V: TRBV27

CDR3: CASSRRAENTDTQYF
DNA: TGCGCCAGCAGCCGGCGGGCGGAGAATACAGATACGCAGTATTTT
D: -
size: -
J: TRBJ2-3
V: TRBV5-1

CDR3: CASSPQQGNYEQYF
DNA: TGTGCCAGCAGTCCCCAACAGGGGAATTACGAGCAGTACTTC
D: TRBD1
size: -
J: TRBJ2-7
V: TRBV27

CDR3: CASSLMALSNQPQHF
DNA: TGTGCCAGCAGTTTAATGGCCCTTAGCAATCAGCCCCAGCATTTT
D: -
size: -
J: TRBJ1-5
V: TRBV28

CDR3: CASSPLSSEAGAFF
DNA: TGTGCCAGCTCACCATTATCTAGTGAGGCTGGAGCTTTCTTT
D: -
size: -
J: TRBJ1-1
V: TRBV18

CDR3: CASSEQLATNTGELFF
DNA: TGTGCCAGCAGTGAACAGCTAGCTACGAACACCGGGGAGCTGTTTTTT
D: -
size: -
J: TRBJ2-2
V: TRBV6-1

CDR3: CASSSRLADYNEQFF
DNA: TGTGCCAGCAGCTCGCGACTAGCGGATTACAATGAGCAGTTCTTC
D: TRBD2
size: -
J: TRBJ2-1
V: TRBV7-8

CDR3: CASRTTLAGTDTQYF
DNA: TGTGCCAGCAGGACCACGCTAGCGGGCACAGATACGCAGTATTTT
D: TRBD2
size: -
J: TRBJ2-3
V: TRBV7-2

CDR3: CASAGSSYNSPLHF
DNA: TGTGCCAGTGCCGGGAGCTCCTATAATTCACCCCTCCACTTT
D: -
size: -
J: TRBJ1-6
V: TRBV19

CDR3: CASSLSTGNSNQPQHF
DNA: TGTGCCAGCTCACTCTCGACAGGGAATAGCAATCAGCCCCAGCATTTT
D: TRBD1
size: -
J: TRBJ1-5
V: TRBV18

CDR3: CASKNLMGTEAFF
DNA: TGTGCCAGCAAAAACCTGATGGGGACTGAAGCTTTCTTT
D: -
size: -
J: TRBJ1-1
V: TRBV6-6

CDR3: CASSPRQGGTEAFF
DNA: TGTGCCAGCTCACCCCGACAGGGTGGTACTGAAGCTTTCTTT
D: TRBD1
size: few
J: TRBJ1-1
V: TRBV18

CDR3: CASSRPGGGQPQHF
DNA: TGTGCCAGTAGTCGTCCGGGGGGGGGCCAGCCCCAGCATTTT
D: -
size: few
J: TRBJ1-5
V: TRBV19

CDR3: CASSLASSGSGETQYF
DNA: TGTGCCAGCAGCTTAGCGTCTAGCGGGAGTGGAGAGACCCAGTACTTC
D: TRBD2
size: -
J: TRBJ2-5
V: TRBV7-6

CDR3: CASSLGGLGETQYF
DNA: TGCGCCAGCAGCTTGGGTGGCCTGGGGGAGACCCAGTACTTC
D: -
size: -
J: TRBJ2-5
V: TRBV5-1

CDR3: CASSRRTGTDTQYF
DNA: TGTGCCAGCAGCCGACGGACAGGCACAGATACGCAGTATTTT
D: -
size: -
J: TRBJ2-3
V: TRBV7-2

CDR3: CAVSRAGGYTDTQYF
DNA: TGTGCCGTATCCAGGGCGGGGGGCTACACAGATACGCAGTATTTT
D: TRBD2
size: once
J: TRBJ2-3
V: TRBV27

CDR3: CASRLGQGASYEQYF
DNA: TGTGCCAGCAGACTAGGACAGGGGGCCTCCTACGAGCAGTACTTC
D: TRBD1
size: -
J: TRBJ2-7
V: TRBV6-6

CDR3: CASSEKANYGYTF
DNA: TGTGCCAGCAGTGAAAAGGCGAACTATGGCTACACCTTC
D: -
size: -
J: TRBJ1-2
V: TRBV2

CDR3: CASTQGQGGNQPQHF
DNA: TGTGCCAGCACCCAAGGACAGGGTGGGAATCAGCCCCAGCATTTT
D: TRBD1
size: once
J: TRBJ1-5
V: TRBV7-2

CDR3: CASSLALAGGLSTDTQYF
DNA: TGTGCCAGCAGCTTAGCTCTAGCGGGGGGGCTGAGCACAGATACGCAGTATTTT
D: TRBD2
size: -
J: TRBJ2-3
V: TRBV7-9

CDR3: CASSQGSYNEQFF
DNA: TGTGCCAGCAGCCAGGGTTCCTACAATGAGCAGTTCTTC
D: -
size: -
J: TRBJ2-1
V: TRBV5-8

CDR3: CASTYRSSYEQYF
DNA: TGTGCCAGCACCTACCGGAGCTCCTACGAGCAGTACTTC
D: -
size: -
J: TRBJ2-7
V: TRBV6-6